The T cell receptor (beta chain) under discussion was sequenced for a study of blood T cell repertoires in COVID-19. The ends lost 4 bases at V and 5 bases at J; junction bases unmatched: 11. CDR3 length equals 16 residues. Germline values: CDR1 SGHTS, CDR2 YDEGEE. Generated by immunoSEQ multiplex PCR, the TCRdb table keeps only in-frame clones and is missing some. The table includes under 200,000 clones, approximately 83% detected once. Material: peripheral blood. This TCR was recovered from a human donor with acute or convalescent COVID-19. The donor label of this sample is uncertain. The chain is built from TRBV5-8 and TRBJ2-2; 7 bases match TRBD2. The DNA for the CDR3 is TGTGCCAGCAGCCTTGGGACTATGGAGTGGACCGGGGAGCTGTTTTTT. This gives the protein CASSLGTMEWTGELFF.